The following is a T cell receptor beta chain sequence with its context. This entry belongs to a study of OX40 agonist ivuxolimab in advanced cancers. Only in-frame clones appear in the TCRdb table, and some are missing; sequencing was by immunoSEQ multiplex PCR. The table has about 46,000 clones, 70% to 85% seen once; the top ten hold more than 1.5%. The CDR3 totals 13 residues. Germline CDR1 reads SGHTA; CDR2 reads FQGNSA. V lost 0 bases to trimming and J lost 2 bases, with 5 bases between them. Material: CD4+ or CD8+ T cells sorted from blood, obtained in a trial of the OX40 agonist ivuxolimab. The TCR originated in an adult with an advanced solid tumor such as melanoma, head and neck, liver or kidney cancer. J is TRBJ2-7 and V is TRBV7-2; D remains ambiguous. Here the CDR3 DNA reads TGTGCCAGCAGCTTAGCGGGAACCTACGAGCAGTACTTC. Translated, it gives CASSLAGTYEQYF. Supplemented by reference TRBV7-2 and TRBJ2-7, the full variable domain reads GAGVSQSPSNKVTEKGKDVELRCDPISGHTALYWYRQSLGQGLEFLIYFQGNSAPDKSGLPSDRFSAERTGGSVSTLTIQRTQQEDSAVYLCASSLAGTYEQYFGPGTRLTVT.